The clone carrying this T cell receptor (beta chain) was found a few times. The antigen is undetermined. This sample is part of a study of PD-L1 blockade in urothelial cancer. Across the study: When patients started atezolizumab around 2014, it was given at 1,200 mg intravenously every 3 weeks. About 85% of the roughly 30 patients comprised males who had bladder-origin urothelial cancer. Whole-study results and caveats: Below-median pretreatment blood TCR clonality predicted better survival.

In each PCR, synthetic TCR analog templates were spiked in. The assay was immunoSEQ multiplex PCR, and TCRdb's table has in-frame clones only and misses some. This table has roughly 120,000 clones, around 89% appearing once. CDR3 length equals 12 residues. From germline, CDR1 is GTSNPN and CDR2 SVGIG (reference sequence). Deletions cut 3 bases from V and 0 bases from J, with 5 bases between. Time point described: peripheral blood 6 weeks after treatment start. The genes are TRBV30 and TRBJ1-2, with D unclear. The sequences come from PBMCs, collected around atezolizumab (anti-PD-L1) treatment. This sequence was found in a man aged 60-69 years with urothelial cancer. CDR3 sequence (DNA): TGTGCCTGGAGACAAGCTAACTATGGCTACACCTTC. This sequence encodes CAWRQANYGYTF.